Listed here are 9 T cell receptor beta chains from one sample, sequenced in a study of Ad26.COV2.S vaccination and SARS-CoV-2 variants. The repertoire was sequenced with immunoSEQ multiplex PCR; TCRdb's copy has only in-frame clones and lacks some. The sample lists more than 300,000 clones; around 89% were seen once. Treatment described: over 15 received Ad26.COV2.S at low or high dose, single or two shots; a few received placebo; per-sample allocation not given. Collection of the samples took place on day 63 after the first injection of vaccine or placebo. Sequencing used peripheral blood, obtained in a trial of Ad26.COV2.S vaccine versus placebo. The receptor set was obtained from a person aged 18-65 years who received the Ad26.COV2.S COVID-19 vaccine or a placebo.

The rearrangement uses TRBV24-1 and TRBJ2-7; 8 nucleotides line up with TRBD1. The CDR3 is made up of 12 amino acids. Germline CDR1 and CDR2: KGHDR and SFDVKD. DNA of the CDR3: TGTCCGACCTGGACAGGGTACTCCGAGCAGTACTTC. Translating it yields CPTWTGYSEQYF.

V usage is TRBV24-1 and J usage is TRBJ2-3, with 8 bases identical to TRBD2. CDR1 KGHDR and CDR2 SFDVKD come from the germline V gene. The V segment lost 2 bases and the J segment 6 bases; nucleotides outside the gene matches: 6. The CDR3 spans 15 residues. CDR3 sequence (DNA): TGTGCCACCAGTGATTCAACGGGGGGGCGGGATACGCAGTATTTT. Translation: CATSDSTGGRDTQYF.

This clone occurred once. V usage is TRBV4-2 and J usage is TRBJ1-1, with a tentative D call TRBD1 (5 bases). Trimming stripped 0 bases from V and 0 bases from J, with 17 bases between. The germline CDR1 and CDR2 sequences are LGHNA and YNFKEQ. The CDR3 covers 18 residues. The chain's CDR3 is CASSQDRGGEWMNTEAFF. CDR3 in DNA: TGTGCCAGCAGCCAAGATCGGGGGGGTGAATGGATGAACACTGAAGCTTTCTTT.

This chain connects TRBV12-1 to TRBJ2-5; no DNA check was done on the table's D call, TRBD1. TRBV12-1 is a known pseudogene. The CDR3 totals 17 residues. The chain's CDR3 is CASSPKQGARGQETQYF. The CDR3 coding sequence is TGTGCCAGCAGCCCTAAACAGGGGGCGAGGGGTCAAGAGACCCAGTACTTC.

The V call is TRBV4-1, the J call TRBJ1-1; 9 nucleotides align to TRBD1. The V gene end was trimmed by 4 bases and the J gene end by 0 bases; junction bases not matched to a gene: 3. CDR1 is MGHRA and CDR2 is YSYEKL in the germline V gene. This CDR3 has 15 amino acids. CDR3 DNA: TGCGCCAGCAGCCCGGGACAGGGCATGAACACTGAAGCTTTCTTT. It codes for CASSPGQGMNTEAFF.

The V and J genes are TRBV28 and TRBJ2-7; 7 bases are shared with TRBD2. In germline, CDR1 is MDHEN, CDR2 SYDVKM. This CDR3 region has 14 residues. Trimming removed 2 bases from V and 5 bases from J; junction bases left unmatched: 6. This chain's CDR3 is CASSLSGVRNEQYF. The CDR3 coding sequence is TGTGCCAGCAGTTTAAGCGGGGTACGCAACGAGCAGTACTTC.

This clone is a singleton in its sample. This chain links TRBV27 with TRBJ2-7; TRBD1 is a possible D gene (6 bases). Germline values: CDR1 MNHEY, CDR2 SMNVEV (reference sequence). Between the trimmed V and J ends, which lost 11 bases and 2 bases, there was a span of 19 bases. The CDR3 sequence is 14 residues long. CDR3 sequence: CALKDSVGPYEQYF. DNA for the CDR3: TGTGCCCTAAAGGACAGCGTGGGCCCCTACGAGCAGTACTTC.

This chain uses TRBV2 with TRBJ2-4; 14 nucleotides line up with TRBD2. Germline V gives CDR1 SNHLY, CDR2 FYNNEI. Germline trimming cut 0 bases from V and 5 bases from J; bases unmatched to any gene: 6. The CDR3 is 18 amino acids. CDR3 sequence reads: CASSEAPPTSGGENIQYF. CDR3 coding DNA: TGTGCCAGCAGTGAAGCGCCCCCGACTAGCGGGGGGGAAAACATTCAGTACTTC.

V and J are TRBV28 and TRBJ2-7; 8 bases are a match to TRBD2. The ends lost 6 bases at V and 0 bases at J; junction bases unmatched: 10. In germline, CDR1 is MDHEN, CDR2 SYDVKM. The CDR3 runs 16 residues. The DNA for the CDR3 is TGTGCCAGCAGAATTGCGGGGGGAGATCCCTCCTACGAGCAGTACTTC. Protein: CASRIAGGDPSYEQYF.